The 17 T cell receptor beta chains below all came from one sample that was sequenced in a study of cytomegalovirus exposure and HLA in healthy donors. TCRdb's copy holds only in-frame clones and misses some; the assay was immunoSEQ multiplex PCR. The sample records roughly 300,000 clones, 80% to 90% being singletons. The sequenced sample consisted of PBMCs. The receptors stem from a woman aged 18 to 35 in good health and CMV-seronegative.

The chain links TRBV18 to TRBJ2-3; 13 bases align to TRBD2. There are 17 residues in the CDR3. Trimming cost V 1 base and J 2 bases; bases outside gene matches: 3. CDR1 is KGHSH and CDR2 is LQKENI in the germline V gene. DNA for the CDR3: TGTGCCAGCTCACCACAGGGACTAGCGGGGAACACAGATACGCAGTATTTT. Its translation: CASSPQGLAGNTDTQYF.

For the CDR3, the DNA is TGCAGCGTTGATAGCGGGCCGGGACAGGGGGGCCCCACAGATACGCAGTATTTT. Translated: CSVDSGPGQGGPTDTQYF. This rearrangement joins TRBV29-1 to TRBJ2-3; TRBD1 matches 11 bases. In germline, CDR1 is SQVTM, CDR2 ANQGSEA. Germline trimming cut 3 bases from V and 2 bases from J; bases unmatched to any gene: 13. The CDR3 covers 18 residues.

This clone was observed a single time. This CDR3 is CASSLARDYGYTF. Here the CDR3 DNA reads TGTGCCAGCAGCTTAGCCCGGGACTATGGCTACACCTTC. This chain links TRBV7-2 with TRBJ1-2; D is undetermined. The germline CDR1 and CDR2 sequences are SGHTA and FQGNSA. This CDR3 region has 13 residues. V was pared by 0 bases and J by 3 bases, with 5 bases between.

The V gene is TRBV7-3, the J gene TRBJ2-3; possible D gene TRBD2, 5 bases. V was cut by 3 bases and J by 1 base, with 17 bases left in between. CDR1 and CDR2 from the germline V gene are SGHTA and FQGTGA. The CDR3 contains 17 residues. The CDR3 DNA sequence: TGTGCCAGCAGCTTGGTGGGGAGACTGGAACGCACAGATACGCAGTATTTT. This sequence encodes CASSLVGRLERTDTQYF.

The chain joins TRBV29-1 to TRBJ1-1; no clear D gene. V shed 6 bases and J shed 4 bases, with 15 bases lying between them. This CDR3 region has 13 residues. CDR1 and CDR2 (germline): SQVTM, ANQGSEA. The CDR3: CSVREMGSTEAFF. The CDR3, as DNA: TGCAGCGTGAGGGAGATGGGAAGCACTGAAGCTTTCTTT.

The chain combines TRBV9 with TRBJ2-2; D is perhaps TRBD2 (5 bases). V was pared by 3 bases and J by 5 bases, with 23 bases between. The CDR3 is made up of 18 amino acids. Germline CDR1 reads SGDLS; CDR2 reads YYNGEE. CDR3 in amino acids: CASSAPLEGPPRTGELFF. DNA for the CDR3: TGTGCCAGCAGCGCCCCCTTAGAGGGCCCGCCGAGGACCGGGGAGCTGTTTTTT.

The genes are TRBV2 and TRBJ2-7; 9 bases are a match to TRBD1. This CDR3 has 13 amino acids. V shed 6 bases, J shed 3 bases, and the junction held 3 bases outside the gene matches. Germline CDR1 reads SNHLY; CDR2 reads FYNNEI. CDR3 DNA sequence: TGTGCCAGCAGCCGGGACAGGGACTACGAGCAGTACTTC. Its translation: CASSRDRDYEQYF.

CDR3 nucleotide sequence: TGTGCCAGCAGCTTACTCGGGTACCAAGAGACCCAGTACTTC. This translates into CASSLLGYQETQYF. V gene TRBV7-9 combines with J gene TRBJ2-5; D uncertain. CDR1 SEHNR and CDR2 FQNEAQ come from the germline V gene (reference sequence). There are 14 residues in the CDR3. V was clipped by 2 bases and J by 0 bases, with 7 bases between them.

With regard to this clone: It is unclear where the CDR3 begins or ends on the DNA, so no DNA is shown, and the CDR3 is as TCRdb lists it. The chain uses TRBV7-5 and TRBJ2-1; the tabulated D call, TRBD2, remains unverified against the DNA. TRBV7-5 is designated a pseudogene. The CDR3 spans 14 amino acids, including both terminal residues. The CDR3 sequence is CVRSLAVGCGSVLF.

The V gene is TRBV27, the J gene TRBJ1-5; 8 bases are a match to TRBD1. V lost 5 bases, J lost 2 bases, and 5 bases stayed unmatched. This CDR3 contains 15 residues. Germline CDR1 MNHEY, CDR2 SMNVEV (reference sequence). The CDR3 spells CASSGGTGGNQPQHF. CDR3 sequence (DNA): TGTGCCAGCAGTGGTGGGACAGGAGGCAATCAGCCCCAGCATTTT.

The chain joins TRBV6-6 to TRBJ1-4; TRBD1 matches 10 bases. Germline V gene lookup returns CDR1 MNHNY and CDR2 SVGAGI (reference sequence). CDR3 size: 15 residues. V dropped 2 bases and J dropped 7; count of bases not matched to a gene: 4. CDR3 loop: CASSYPGQGFEKLFF. CDR3 bases: TGTGCCAGCAGTTACCCGGGACAGGGGTTTGAAAAACTGTTTTTT.

This clone was seen once. The chain uses TRBV11-3 and TRBJ2-1, with 7 bases identical to TRBD2. CDR1 and CDR2 (germline): SGHNT, YENEEA. CDR3 size: 15 residues. Unmatched junction bases numbered 6, after V lost 1 base and J lost 6 bases. The CDR3 sequence: CASSLGRERGNEQFF. For the CDR3, the DNA is TGTGCCAGCAGCTTAGGGCGGGAGAGGGGCAATGAGCAGTTCTTC.

This clone came up once. V and J are TRBV6-5 and TRBJ1-4; 10 bases agree with TRBD1. The germline CDR1 and CDR2 sequences are MNHEY and SVGAGI. V trimming: 4 bases; J trimming: 4 bases; junction bases outside the gene matches: 3. The CDR3 runs 15 residues. CDR3 DNA sequence: TGTGCCAGCAGTTTGACAGGGGGCCTTAATGAAAAACTGTTTTTT. Translated: CASSLTGGLNEKLFF.

The CDR3 is CASSSRQASYEQYF. The CDR3 nucleotides are TGTGCCAGCAGTTCCCGCCAGGCCTCCTACGAGCAGTACTTC. The chain has TRBV6-5 and TRBJ2-7; no clear D. CDR1 is MNHEY, CDR2 SVGAGI, per germline. The CDR3 runs to 14 residues. Trimming took 4 bases from V and 0 from J, leaving 10 bases between them.

V usage is TRBV27 and J usage is TRBJ2-5; 8 nucleotides agree with TRBD1. This CDR3 is built from 15 residues. After removal of 0 bases from V and 3 bases from J, the junction contained 3 bases not matched to a gene. Germline lookup yields CDR1 MNHEY and CDR2 SMNVEV (reference sequence). CDR3 in DNA: TGTGCCAGCAGTTTATCGAGGACAGGGAAAGAGACCCAGTACTTC. Its translation is CASSLSRTGKETQYF.

The J gene is TRBJ1-5, the V gene TRBV5-6; TRBD1 matches 7 bases. CDR1 and CDR2 (germline): SGHDT, YYEEEE. Unmatched junction bases numbered 12, after V lost 0 bases and J lost 0 bases. This CDR3 comprises 19 residues. This chain's CDR3 is CASSLAGNAGGYSNQPQHF. The CDR3 bases are TGTGCCAGCAGCTTGGCCGGCAATGCAGGGGGATATAGCAATCAGCCCCAGCATTTT.

The V call is TRBV6-5, the J call TRBJ1-5, with D perhaps matching TRBD1 (5 bases). The germline V and J ends were trimmed by 5 bases and 5 bases, with 10 bases remaining between them. Germline assignment: CDR1 MNHEY and CDR2 SVGAGI. The CDR3 spans 13 residues. CDR3 DNA sequence: TGTGCCAGCAGTCAGGCAGGGTATCAGCCCCAGCATTTT. Translated, it gives CASSQAGYQPQHF.